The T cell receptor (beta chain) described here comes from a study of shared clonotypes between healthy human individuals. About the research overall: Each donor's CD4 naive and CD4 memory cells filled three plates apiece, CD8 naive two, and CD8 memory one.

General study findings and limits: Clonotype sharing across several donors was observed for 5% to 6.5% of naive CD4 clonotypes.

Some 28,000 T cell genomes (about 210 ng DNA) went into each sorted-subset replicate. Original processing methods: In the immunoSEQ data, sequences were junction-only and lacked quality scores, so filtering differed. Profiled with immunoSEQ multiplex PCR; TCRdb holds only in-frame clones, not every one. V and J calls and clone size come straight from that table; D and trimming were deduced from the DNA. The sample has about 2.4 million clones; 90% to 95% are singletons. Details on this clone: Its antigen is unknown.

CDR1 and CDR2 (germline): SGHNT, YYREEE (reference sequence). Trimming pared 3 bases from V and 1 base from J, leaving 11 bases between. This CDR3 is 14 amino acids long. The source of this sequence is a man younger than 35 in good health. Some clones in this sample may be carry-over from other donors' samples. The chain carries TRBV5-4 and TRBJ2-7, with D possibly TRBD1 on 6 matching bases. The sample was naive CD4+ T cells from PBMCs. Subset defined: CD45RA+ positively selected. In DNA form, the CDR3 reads TGTGCCAGCAGCTCTATAGGGGGATCCTACGAGCAGTACTTC. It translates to CASSSIGGSYEQYF.